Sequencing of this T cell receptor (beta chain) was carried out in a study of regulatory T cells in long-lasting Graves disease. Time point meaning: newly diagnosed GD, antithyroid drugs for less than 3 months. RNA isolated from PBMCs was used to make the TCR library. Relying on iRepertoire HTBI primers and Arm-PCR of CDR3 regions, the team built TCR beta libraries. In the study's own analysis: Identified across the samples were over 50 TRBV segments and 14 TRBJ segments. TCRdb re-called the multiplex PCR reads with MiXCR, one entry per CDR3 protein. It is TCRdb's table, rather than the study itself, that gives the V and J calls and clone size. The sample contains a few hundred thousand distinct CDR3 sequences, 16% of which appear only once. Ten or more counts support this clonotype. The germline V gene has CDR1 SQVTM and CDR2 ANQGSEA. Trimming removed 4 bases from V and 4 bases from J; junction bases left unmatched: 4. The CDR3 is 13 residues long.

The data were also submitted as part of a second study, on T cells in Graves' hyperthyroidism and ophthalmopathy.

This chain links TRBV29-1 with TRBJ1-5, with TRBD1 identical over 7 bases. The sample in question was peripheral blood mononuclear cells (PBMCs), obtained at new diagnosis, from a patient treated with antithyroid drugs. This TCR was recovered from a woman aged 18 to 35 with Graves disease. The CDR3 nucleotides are TGCAGCGTTGCCAGGGGGACTAATCAGCCCCAGCATTTT. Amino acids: CSVARGTNQPQHF.